The 19 T cell receptor beta chains reported below all come from one sample, sequenced in a study of Graves' ophthalmopathy and Graves' hyperthyroidism listed by TCRdb under 2018. The sequencing machine was an Illumina HiSeq 2000. TCR beta CDR3 regions were amplified from RNA transcripts for repertoire sequencing. HTBI primers and the Qiagen OneStep RT-PCR kit were used in a first-round RT-PCR, which was followed by a second-round multiplex PCR, size selection and purification. Using fastp trimming at Q25 and MiXCR clonotype assembly, TCRdb reanalyzed the public sequencing data and kept in-frame beta chains. Each entry is one CDR3 protein sequence, shown with its most common DNA and genes. For this sample the table gives around 1.1 million distinct CDR3 sequences, of which about 38% were detected only once. The ten largest account for approximately 12% of the sample. The sequencing input was peripheral blood or thyroid tissue (not recorded which). These receptors originate from an adult man with Graves' hyperthyroidism.

In the case of this clonotype: A much larger clone differs by one base, so this may be a read error. V gene TRBV11-1 combines with J gene TRBJ2-7; D gene ambiguous. Germline CDR1 reads SGHAT; CDR2 reads FQDESV (reference sequence). The CDR3 runs to 15 residues. The CDR3 DNA follows: TGTGCCAGCAGCTTCACCGATACGAGCTCCTACGAGCAGCACTTC. This encodes CASSFTDTSSYEQHF.

This clonotype was counted a single time. The rearrangement links TRBV6-2 or TRBV6-3 to TRBJ1-5; the D gene is possibly TRBD1 (5 bases). There are 16 residues in the CDR3. V gave up 7 bases and J gave up 6 bases, with 22 bases separating them. Germline CDR1 is MNHEY and CDR2 is SVGEGT. CDR3 nucleotide sequence: TGTGCCAGCAAGACGAGGGACCGAGGCCCGGGTCAGCCCCAGCATTTT. This translates into CASKTRDRGPGQPQHF.

Notes on this clonotype: A read error may account for a junction end that differs from germline. This chain uses TRBV4-1 with TRBJ2-5, with TRBD1 matching over 9 bases. The CDR3 runs to 15 residues. Germline V gives CDR1 MGHRA, CDR2 YSYEKL. The CDR3 region is CVSSPGQGYQETQYF. The CDR3 DNA sequence: TGCGTCAGCAGCCCCGGACAGGGGTACCAAGAGACTCAGTACTTC.

The rearrangement joins TRBV7-3 to TRBJ2-7; D is uncertain. V dropped 4 bases and J dropped 1 base, with 14 bases sitting between them. The CDR3 extends over 15 amino acids. The germline gives CDR1 SGHTA, CDR2 FQGTGA. Here the CDR3 DNA reads TGTGCCAGCAGCTACCCCGTGGACGGTTCCTACGAGCAGTACTTC. Its translation is CASSYPVDGSYEQYF.

This clonotype was observed many times. The chain joins TRBV20-1 to TRBJ1-2; no clear D gene. This CDR3 has 15 residues. The germline V gene encodes CDR1 DFQATT and CDR2 SNEGSKA (reference sequence). V gave up 0 bases and J gave up 5 bases, with 16 bases separating them. The CDR3 DNA follows: TGCAGTGCTAGAGATCGCCGAAAAGTGCTTTATGGCTACACCTTC. It translates to CSARDRRKVLYGYTF.

This clonotype occurred many times. The J gene is TRBJ2-7, the V gene TRBV20-1; no firm D call. CDR1 and CDR2 from the germline V gene are DFQATT and SNEGSKA (reference sequence). There are 13 residues in the CDR3. V lost 5 bases and J lost 6, with 17 bases in between. The CDR3 DNA follows: TGCAGTGCTCCCTCGGTCCTACGACCCGAGCAGTACTTC. Translating gives CSAPSVLRPEQYF.

The chain couples TRBV7-2 to TRBJ1-2; TRBD1 might be the D (6 bases). This CDR3 has 13 residues. Deletions cut 3 bases from V and 5 bases from J, with 10 bases between. Germline V gene sequence: CDR1 SGHTA, CDR2 FQGNSA. The CDR3 here is CASSFRQGYGYTF. CDR3 DNA: TGTGCCAGCAGCTTCAGGCAGGGGTATGGCTACACCTTC.

V and J are TRBV20-1 and TRBJ1-1, with D possibly TRBD1 on 6 matching bases. This CDR3 contains 12 residues. V was shortened by 8 bases and J by 0 bases, with 10 bases between the two germline ends. Germline CDR1 DFQATT, CDR2 SNEGSKA (reference sequence). CDR3 loop: CSRGQMNTEAFF. Here the CDR3 DNA reads TGCAGTAGAGGACAGATGAACACTGAAGCTTTCTTT.

There are a few counts of this clonotype. CDR3 protein: CASSLYGTGSNEQYF. Written as DNA, the CDR3 is TGCGCCAGCAGCTTGTACGGGACAGGGTCTAACGAGCAGTACTTC. The chain is built from TRBV5-1 and TRBJ2-7; TRBD1 matches at 9 bases. This CDR3 region has 15 residues. Germline V gene lookup returns CDR1 SGHRS and CDR2 YFSETQ. J lost 5 bases, V lost 1 base, and 7 bases had no gene match.

The sample holds many counts of this clonotype. The chain couples TRBV7-9 to TRBJ2-7, with D possibly TRBD2 on 7 matching bases. The CDR3 has 13 amino acids. CDR1 and CDR2 from the germline V gene are SEHNR and FQNEAQ (reference sequence). Trimming stripped 4 bases from V and 9 bases from J, with 16 bases between. The CDR3 is CASSYTGTTVQYF. CDR3 DNA sequence: TGTGCCAGCAGCTATACAGGGACTACGGTGCAGTACTTC.

This clonotype was seen a few times. The rearrangement joins TRBV4-1 to TRBJ2-5, with D unresolved. CDR1 is MGHRA and CDR2 is YSYEKL in the germline V gene. This CDR3 has 15 residues. Trimming shortened V by 1 base and J by 5 bases, and 14 bases separated the two germline ends. The CDR3 is CASSQGSQAVETQYF. The CDR3 coding sequence is TGCGCCAGCAGCCAAGGATCCCAGGCGGTGGAGACCCAGTACTTC.

In its sample, this clonotype was seen many times. The chain combines TRBV6-5 with TRBJ2-6; D is unresolved. V was shortened by 2 bases and J by 0 bases, with 8 bases between the two germline ends. Germline CDR1 is MNHEY and CDR2 is SVGAGI. This CDR3 has 16 residues. The CDR3 loop is CASSYRTVSGANVLTF. The CDR3 coding sequence is TGTGCCAGCAGTTACCGGACGGTCTCTGGGGCCAACGTCCTGACTTTC.

The chain uses TRBV20-1 and TRBJ2-7; D might be TRBD1 or TRBD2, each matching 6 bases. The V end lost 5 bases, the J end lost 4 bases, and 21 bases lay between the germline ends. Germline CDR1 and CDR2: DFQATT and SNEGSKA (reference sequence). The CDR3 is made up of 15 amino acids. CDR3 DNA: TGCAGTGCTCAGAGAGGAGGGGGGCGGGTTTACGAGCAGTACTTC. Residues: CSAQRGGGRVYEQYF.

This clonotype was seen repeatedly, ten times or more. The chain uses TRBV20-1 and TRBJ2-7; D is undetermined. This CDR3 has 14 residues. The V and J ends lost 2 bases and 4 bases respectively, with 15 bases between them. Germline CDR1 DFQATT, CDR2 SNEGSKA (reference sequence). In DNA, the CDR3 is TGCAGTGCTAGAACGGCTCGTAGTACTTACGAGCAGTACTTC. Translated, it gives CSARTARSTYEQYF.

The chain employs TRBV12-3 or TRBV12-4 and TRBJ1-1; 8 bases line up with TRBD1. Germline trimming cut 2 bases from V and 10 bases from J; bases unmatched to any gene: 9. The CDR3 covers 14 residues. The CDR3 sequence is CASSLSGAGGTAFF. DNA for the CDR3: TGTGCCAGCAGTTTATCTGGGGCAGGGGGCACAGCTTTCTTT.

This clonotype was found a few times. The chain links TRBV2 to TRBJ2-7; D unclear. V lost 3 bases, J lost 7 bases, and 4 bases lay in between. Germline V lookup: CDR1 SNHLY, CDR2 FYNNEI. This CDR3 is built from 10 residues. The CDR3 bases are TGTGCCAGCAGTGAGTCGGAGCAGTACTTC. Its translation: CASSESEQYF.

V and J are TRBV25-1 and TRBJ2-7, with D maybe TRBD2 (7 bases). This CDR3 spans 11 amino acids. Germline CDR1 MGHDK, CDR2 SYGVNS. Deletions cut 8 bases from V and 7 bases from J, with 12 bases between. The CDR3 reads CASGGASEQYF. CDR3 sequence (DNA): TGTGCCAGCGGGGGGGCCTCTGAGCAGTACTTC.

This clonotype was counted a few times. V is TRBV29-1 and J is TRBJ2-6; D might be TRBD1 (6 bases). The CDR3 covers 17 residues. With 6 bases removed from V and 0 bases from J, the gap between germline ends came to 18 bases. The germline V gene has CDR1 SQVTM and CDR2 ANQGSEA. The CDR3 bases are TGCAGCGTCGGGCCCCAGGGGCGGAGCTCTGGGGCCAACGTCCTGACTTTC. Amino acids: CSVGPQGRSSGANVLTF.

A remark on this clonotype: This may be a read error: a much more frequent sequence differs by one nucleotide. The chain is built from TRBV24-1 and TRBJ2-2, with D perhaps matching TRBD1 or TRBD2 (6 bases each). Trimming cost V 10 bases and J 6 bases, with 17 bases left between them. From germline, CDR1 is KGHDR and CDR2 SFDVKD. The CDR3 spans 14 residues. CDR3 in amino acids: CATRDKGYAGELFF. CDR3 nucleotide sequence: TGTGCCACGCGGGACAAAGGATACGCCGGGGAGCTGTTTTTT.